This T cell receptor (beta chain) was sequenced for a study of T cell therapy after organ transplantation (dated by TCRdb to between 2018 and 2021). Concerning the study at large: Therapy products were autologous CMV-specific T cells expanded in vitro for approximately 15 days with a peptide pool of 30 HLA class I and II CMV epitopes. Each patient got up to 6 T cell doses, given every 2 weeks, and was then monitored for around 28 weeks after finishing therapy. Of the approximately 10 patients, eight were classified as clinical responders and two were classified as nonresponders. A median of 1.92 x 10^8 CMV-specific T cells was administered to patients across 2 to 6 intravenous infusions. Blood samples for the short-term post-therapy time point were taken 4 to 8 weeks after therapy ended. This study was a follow-up analysis of the TRBV repertoire from an open-label phase I trial that tested autologous CMV-specific adoptive T cell therapy in people who had received solid-organ transplants. Long-term post-therapy samples were obtainable from only about 85% of the 10 patients. Broad study findings and their caveats: The small cohort prevented assessing confounders such as concurrent antirejection and antiviral medications. Before therapy, nonresponders had marked clonal expansions, and their repertoires changed minimally after therapy. Fold change in CD8 clonality after therapy inversely correlated with pretherapy clonality, suggesting less biased repertoires were more receptive to remodeling. Reduced sample coverage from poor CD8+ T cell yield may be reflected in the few expansions detected in nonresponders. Post-therapy reconstitution appeared to include both transferred clonotypes and endogenous clonotypes not detected in the therapy products.

This clone was detected only a few times. The antigen it recognizes is unknown. Base-call qualities are not available, and no considerably larger clone is one nucleotide away. The time point label for this specimen denotes: 4-8 weeks after completion of therapy. The patients had received solid-organ transplants and had cytomegalovirus that was drug-resistant/recurrent. Fewer than twelve trial participants were selected for repertoire analysis based on availability of post-therapy peripheral blood mononuclear cells. Viable CD3+CD8+CD4- lymphocytes were sorted from PBMCs on a BD FACSAria III. The Qiagen DNeasy Kit was used to extract genomic DNA from sorted cells. TRB CDR3 regions were amplified from genomic DNA with the immunoSEQ two-step, bias-controlled multiplex PCR assay. Sequencing of CDR3 libraries was carried out on an Illumina NextSeq 500. On the authors' methods: The immunoSEQ Analyzer platform was used for the initial alignment and bioinformatics, which included bias normalization against synthetic CDR3 analogs. Annotation of V, D and J genes followed the definitions in the IMGT database. For further TRBV analyses, VDJtools version 1.1.10 and the R package tcR version 2.2.1.11 were used with default settings. GLIPH analysis was performed with version 1.0 using default settings. In CDR3 sequences with at least 5 reads, significant changes in clonotype frequency were tested by a 2-sided binomial test with Benjamini-Hochberg correction (alpha = 0.01). TCRdb provides this immuneACCESS table in a form limited to in-frame rearrangements. Some clones are lacking; in checked studies, under half of them reflect an unresolved V gene, and why the rest are absent is not known. The DNA gave D and trimming, while V, J and clone size come from that table. The sample includes around 5,000 clones, with 68% observed a single time. In total, the top ten clones hold roughly 35% of the sample.

The germline V gene (reference sequence) gives CDR1 as SGHKS and CDR2 as YYEKEE. At the junction V is shortened by 5 bases and J by 7 bases; bases outside the gene matches: 7. Inclusive of the bounding cysteine and phenylalanine, the CDR3 is 15 residues long. The read is trimmed to its CDR3 DNA, 45 bases read in frame from base 1. This TCR was sampled from a human patient who had received a solid organ transplant and had CMV disease. Following transplantation, part of the T cell population may be supplied by the graft donor rather than the patient. Sequencing used CD8+ T cells from blood, obtained after autologous CMV-specific T cell therapy. Recombination connected TRBV5-5 to TRBJ2-1; 12 bases in the junction line up with TRBD2. The DNA sequence is TGTGCCAGCAGACAGACTAGCGGGAGTGTAAATGAGCAGTTCTTC. The encoded protein is CASRQTSGSVNEQFF.